Reported below is one T cell receptor beta chain. Clones were sequenced by immunoSEQ multiplex PCR, and TCRdb holds only the in-frame ones, with some missing. Among tens of thousands of clones listed, 80% to 95% were seen once. The data belong to a study of cytomegalovirus exposure and HLA in healthy donors. Source material: PBMCs. This sequence was found in a woman aged 25 to 39 in good health and CMV-seronegative.

CDR3 DNA sequence: TGTGCCAGCAGCGCCAGGGGCGGGAGTATGGACGAGCAGTACTTC. Translated: CASSARGGSMDEQYF. The chain joins TRBV9 to TRBJ2-7, with D maybe TRBD2 (7 bases). Germline CDR1 SGDLS, CDR2 YYNGEE. The ends were cut back, 3 bases at V and 5 bases at J, with 18 bases in the middle. The CDR3 is 15 amino acids.